This TCR beta chain was observed in a study of regulatory T cells in long-lasting Graves disease. General study points: New patients shared fewer public clonotypes (more than 850) than persistent patients did (fewer than 3,000).

As to time point: newly diagnosed GD, antithyroid drugs for less than 3 months. PBMCs were the source of the RNA used for TCR sequencing. Criteria from the American Thyroid Association guidelines were applied to diagnose Graves' disease. This clonotype was seen a handful of times. Its target is not known. TCR beta libraries were built with iRepertoire HTBI primers and Arm-PCR of CDR3 regions. Using its own MiXCR run on the multiplex PCR reads, TCRdb lists one record per CDR3 protein. Of around 500,000 distinct CDR3 sequences listed, 15% to 20% are singletons. These data also formed part of another study, on T cells in Graves' hyperthyroidism and ophthalmopathy. That report adds: The study defined stable Graves' hyperthyroidism as no ophthalmopathy progression within 18 months. Most clonotypes expanded in thyroid above 0.001 were likewise present in blood.

This receptor was taken from a woman aged 40-65 years with Graves disease. The source was peripheral blood mononuclear cells (PBMCs), collected at new diagnosis, from a patient treated with antithyroid drugs.

In DNA form, the CDR3 reads TGTGCCAGTAGTATATACACCACAGATACGCAGTATTTT. Translating it yields CASSIYTTDTQYF. This chain uses TRBV19 with TRBJ2-3, with D unclear. The CDR3 sequence is 13 residues long. V was trimmed by 2 bases and J by 2 bases, leaving 5 bases between them. Germline assignment: CDR1 LNHDA and CDR2 SQIVND (reference sequence).